This T cell receptor beta chain stems from a study of monozygotic twins with inflammatory bowel disease. Findings of the study overall: There was no way to distinguish the different T cell subtypes.

Reanalyzing the 5' RACE reads, TCRdb keeps one entry per CDR3 protein, without DNA. This table holds some 170,000 distinct CDR3 sequences. For this clonotype: What it binds is unknown.

Per germline, CDR1 SGHRS and CDR2 YFSETQ. The CDR3 is 14 residues long. This receptor was obtained from a human donor with ulcerative colitis or Crohn's disease, or a healthy co-twin of an affected twin (not recorded which). Specimen: blood. The chain links TRBV5-1 to TRBJ1-5; TCRdb calls TRBD1, which cannot be checked without DNA. The CDR3 sequence: CASSAGQTNQPQHF.